The sequence of this TCR beta chain was determined in a study of CD8+ T cells in alopecia areata. Study-level background: A 6-month off-drug phase came after tofacitinib, which had lasted 6 to 18 months.

This clone was observed a single time. Its antigen is not identified. Patients with alopecia areata provided lesional scalp punch biopsies as well as peripheral blood. Regarding the study as a whole: Between patients, shared TCR sequences were less clear than in mice. This was possibly due in part to HLA diversity in the patient population.

Germline V lookup: CDR1 MDHEN, CDR2 SYDVKM. CDR3 size: 18 residues. With V trimmed by 5 bases and J by 6 bases, 10 bases remained unmatched. RNA extraction and reverse transcription yielded cDNA as sequencing template. The data were produced by immunoSEQ multiplex PCR, yet TCRdb's version contains in-frame clones alone and is incomplete. The sample shows over 85,000 clones, around 45% of them seen only once. The clonotype was recovered from a human donor with alopecia areata. The chain uses TRBV28 and TRBJ2-4; TRBD2 agrees at 16 bases. Sequencing was carried out using CD4+ T cells sorted from blood. CDR3 coding DNA: TGTGCCAGCAGTACGCCGGGACTAGCGGGGGGGCCGGTAAACATTCAGTACTTC. Protein sequence: CASSTPGLAGGPVNIQYF.